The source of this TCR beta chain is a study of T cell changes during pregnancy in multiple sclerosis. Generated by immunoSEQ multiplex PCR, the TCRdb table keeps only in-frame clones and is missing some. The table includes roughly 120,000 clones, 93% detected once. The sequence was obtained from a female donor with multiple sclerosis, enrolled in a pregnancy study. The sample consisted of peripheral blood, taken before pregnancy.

The CDR3 DNA reads as TGTGCCAGCAGGGTCGGACAGGGTGGGACTGAAGCTTTCTTT. Encoded protein: CASRVGQGGTEAFF. This chain connects TRBV5-8 to TRBJ1-1; 8 nucleotides agree with TRBD1. This CDR3 is built from 14 residues. V shed 5 bases and J 5 bases; nucleotides not matched to a gene: 8. Germline CDR1 and CDR2: SGHTS and YDEGEE.